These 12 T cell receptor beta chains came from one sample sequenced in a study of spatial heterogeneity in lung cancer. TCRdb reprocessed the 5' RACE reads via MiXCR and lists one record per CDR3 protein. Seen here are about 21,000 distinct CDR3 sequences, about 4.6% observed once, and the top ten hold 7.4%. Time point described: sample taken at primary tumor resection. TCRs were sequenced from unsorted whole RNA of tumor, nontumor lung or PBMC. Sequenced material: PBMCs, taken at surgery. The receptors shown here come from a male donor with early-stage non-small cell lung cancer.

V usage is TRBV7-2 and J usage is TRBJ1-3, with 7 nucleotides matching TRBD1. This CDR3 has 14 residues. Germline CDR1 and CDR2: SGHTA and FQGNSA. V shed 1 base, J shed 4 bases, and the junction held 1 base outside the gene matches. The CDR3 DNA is TGTGCCAGCAGCTTAGGACAGGGAGGAAACACCATATATTTT. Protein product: CASSLGQGGNTIYF.

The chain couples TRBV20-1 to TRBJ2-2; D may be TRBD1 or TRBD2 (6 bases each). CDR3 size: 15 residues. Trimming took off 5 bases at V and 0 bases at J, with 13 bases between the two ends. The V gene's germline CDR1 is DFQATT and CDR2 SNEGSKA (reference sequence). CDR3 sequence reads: CSASTGRTNTGELFF. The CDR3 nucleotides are TGCAGTGCTTCTACAGGGAGGACGAACACCGGGGAGCTGTTTTTT.

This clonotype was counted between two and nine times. The CDR3 loop is CASSVGSGRGYEQYF. The CDR3, as DNA: TGTGCCAGCAGTGTGGGAAGCGGGAGAGGATACGAGCAGTACTTC. The chain carries TRBV25-1 and TRBJ2-7, with 8 positions matching TRBD2. The CDR3 covers 15 residues. The germline V gene encodes CDR1 MGHDK and CDR2 SYGVNS. V was clipped by 4 bases and J by 4 bases; unmatched bases: 9.

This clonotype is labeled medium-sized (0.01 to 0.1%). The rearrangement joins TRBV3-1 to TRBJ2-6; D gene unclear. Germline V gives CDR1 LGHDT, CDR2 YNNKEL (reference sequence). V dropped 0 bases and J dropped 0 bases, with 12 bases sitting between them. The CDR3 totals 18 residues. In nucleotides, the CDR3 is TGTGCCAGCAGCCAAGATGAGCTACGAAACTCTGGGGCCAACGTCCTGACTTTC. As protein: CASSQDELRNSGANVLTF. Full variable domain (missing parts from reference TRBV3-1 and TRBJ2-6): DTAVSQTPKYLVTQMGNDKSIKCEQNLGHDTMYWYKQDSKKFLKIMFSYNNKELIINETVPNRFSPKSPDKAHLNLHINSLELGDSAVYFCASSQDELRNSGANVLTFGAGSRLTVL.

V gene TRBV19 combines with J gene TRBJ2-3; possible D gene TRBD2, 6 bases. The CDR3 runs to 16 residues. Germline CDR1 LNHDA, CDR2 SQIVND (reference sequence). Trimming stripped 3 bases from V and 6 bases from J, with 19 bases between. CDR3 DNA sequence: TGTGCCAGTAGTATGATCGGGACTCTCCCAGGGGATACGCAGTATTTT. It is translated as CASSMIGTLPGDTQYF. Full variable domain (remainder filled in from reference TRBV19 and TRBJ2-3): DGGITQSPKYLFRKEGQNVTLSCEQNLNHDAMYWYRQDPGQGLRLIYYSQIVNDFQKGDIAEGYSVSREKKESFPLTVTSAQKNPTAFYLCASSMIGTLPGDTQYFGPGTRLTVL.

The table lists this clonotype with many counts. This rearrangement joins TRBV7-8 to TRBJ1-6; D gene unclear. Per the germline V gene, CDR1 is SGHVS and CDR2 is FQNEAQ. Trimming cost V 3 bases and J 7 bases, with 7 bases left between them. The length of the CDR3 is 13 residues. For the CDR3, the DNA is TGTGCCAGCAGCTTCGGGAGGAATTCACCCCTCCACTTT. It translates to CASSFGRNSPLHF. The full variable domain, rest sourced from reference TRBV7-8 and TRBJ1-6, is GAGVSQSPRYKVAKRGQDVALRCDPISGHVSLFWYQQALGQGPEFLTYFQNEAQLDKSGLPSDRFFAERPEGSVSTLKIQRTQQEDSAVYLCASSFGRNSPLHFGNGTRLTVT.

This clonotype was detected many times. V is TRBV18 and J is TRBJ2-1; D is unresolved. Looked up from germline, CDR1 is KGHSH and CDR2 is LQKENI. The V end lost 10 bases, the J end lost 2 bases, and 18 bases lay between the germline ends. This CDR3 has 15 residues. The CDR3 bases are TGTGCCACCGCGACGTCTTCTCCAACCTACAATGAGCAGTTCTTC. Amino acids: CATATSSPTYNEQFF.

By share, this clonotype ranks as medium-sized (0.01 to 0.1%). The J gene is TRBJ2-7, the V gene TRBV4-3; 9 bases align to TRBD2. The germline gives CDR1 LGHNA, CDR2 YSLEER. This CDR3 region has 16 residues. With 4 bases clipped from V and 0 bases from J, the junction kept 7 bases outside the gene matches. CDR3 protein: CASSPAAGGFSYEQYF. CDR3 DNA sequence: TGCGCCAGCAGCCCGGCTGCGGGAGGGTTCTCCTACGAGCAGTACTTC.

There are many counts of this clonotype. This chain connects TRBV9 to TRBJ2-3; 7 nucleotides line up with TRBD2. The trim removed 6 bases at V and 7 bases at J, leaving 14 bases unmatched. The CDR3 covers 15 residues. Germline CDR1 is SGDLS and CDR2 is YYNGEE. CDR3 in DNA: TGTGCCAGCACCCGGGAGGTAGCGGGTTGGAATACGCAGTATTTT. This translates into CASTREVAGWNTQYF.

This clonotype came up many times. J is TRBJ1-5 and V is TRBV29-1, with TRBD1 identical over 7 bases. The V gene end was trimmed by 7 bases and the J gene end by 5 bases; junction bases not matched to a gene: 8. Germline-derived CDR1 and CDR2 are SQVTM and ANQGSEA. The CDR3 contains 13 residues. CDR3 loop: CSARQGWDQPQHF. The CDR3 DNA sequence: TGCAGCGCACGACAGGGTTGGGATCAGCCCCAGCATTTT.

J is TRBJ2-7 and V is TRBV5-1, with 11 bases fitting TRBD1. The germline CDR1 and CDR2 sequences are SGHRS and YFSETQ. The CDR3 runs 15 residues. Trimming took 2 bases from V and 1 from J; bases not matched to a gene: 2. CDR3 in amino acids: CASSFGTGGSYEQYF. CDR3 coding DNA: TGCGCCAGCAGCTTCGGGACAGGGGGGTCCTACGAGCAGTACTTC.

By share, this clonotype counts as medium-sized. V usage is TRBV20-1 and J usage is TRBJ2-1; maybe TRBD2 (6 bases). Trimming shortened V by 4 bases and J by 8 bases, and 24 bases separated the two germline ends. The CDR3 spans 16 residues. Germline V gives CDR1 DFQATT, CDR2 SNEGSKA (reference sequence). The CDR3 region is CSATPGIWDLHDEQFF. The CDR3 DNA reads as TGCAGTGCTACCCCAGGAATATGGGACTTACACGATGAGCAGTTCTTC.